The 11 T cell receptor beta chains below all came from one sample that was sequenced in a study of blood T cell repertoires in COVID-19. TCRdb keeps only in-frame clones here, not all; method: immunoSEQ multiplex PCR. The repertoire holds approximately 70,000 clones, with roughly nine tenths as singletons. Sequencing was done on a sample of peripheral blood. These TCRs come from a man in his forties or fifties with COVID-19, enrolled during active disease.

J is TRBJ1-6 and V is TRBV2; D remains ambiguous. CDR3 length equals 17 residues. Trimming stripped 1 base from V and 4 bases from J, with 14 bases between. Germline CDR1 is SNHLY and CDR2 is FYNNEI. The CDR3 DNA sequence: TGTGCCAGCAGTGAAGACGCGAACCTCCTTTATAATTCACCCCTCCACTTT. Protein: CASSEDANLLYNSPLHF.

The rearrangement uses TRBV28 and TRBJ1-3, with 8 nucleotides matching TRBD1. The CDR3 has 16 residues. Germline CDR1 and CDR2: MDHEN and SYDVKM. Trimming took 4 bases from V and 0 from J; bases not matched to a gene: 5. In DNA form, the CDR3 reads TGTGCCAGCAGTTCAAACAGGGGGAGCTCTGGAAACACCATATATTTT. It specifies CASSSNRGSSGNTIYF.

As DNA, the CDR3 is TGTGCCAGCAGCTTTAGCGGGGGGCCTAGCACAGATACGCAGTATTTT. It yields the protein CASSFSGGPSTDTQYF. This sequence joins TRBV11-2 and TRBJ2-3, with 10 bases lining up with TRBD2. V shed 3 bases, J shed 0 bases, and the junction held 3 bases outside the gene matches. CDR3 length: 16 residues. In germline, CDR1 is SGHAT, CDR2 FQNNGV. The whole variable domain, remainder taken from reference TRBV11-2 and TRBJ2-3, is EAGVAQSPRYKIIEKRQSVAFWCNPISGHATLYWYQQILGQGPKLLIQFQNNGVVDDSQLPKDRFSAERLKGVDSTLKIQPAKLEDSAVYLCASSFSGGPSTDTQYFGPGTRLTVL.

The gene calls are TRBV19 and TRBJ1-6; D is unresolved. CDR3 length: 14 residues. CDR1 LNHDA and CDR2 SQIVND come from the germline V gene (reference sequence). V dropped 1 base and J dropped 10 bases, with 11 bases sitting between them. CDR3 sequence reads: CASSIAAEGSPLHF. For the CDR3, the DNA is TGTGCCAGTAGTATAGCGGCGGAGGGATCACCCCTCCACTTT.

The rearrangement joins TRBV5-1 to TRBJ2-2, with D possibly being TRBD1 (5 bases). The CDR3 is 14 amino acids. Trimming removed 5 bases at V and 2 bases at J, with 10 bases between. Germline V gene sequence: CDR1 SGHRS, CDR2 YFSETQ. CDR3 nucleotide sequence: TGCGCCAGCAGAGCCGGACAAAACACCGGGGAGCTGTTTTTT. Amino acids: CASRAGQNTGELFF.

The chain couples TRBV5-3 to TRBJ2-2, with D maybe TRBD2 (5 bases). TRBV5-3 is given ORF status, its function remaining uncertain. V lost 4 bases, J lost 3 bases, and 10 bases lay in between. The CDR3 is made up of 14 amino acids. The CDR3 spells CARSTPGYTGELFF. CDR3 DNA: TGTGCCAGAAGCACCCCGGGGTACACCGGGGAGCTGTTTTTT.

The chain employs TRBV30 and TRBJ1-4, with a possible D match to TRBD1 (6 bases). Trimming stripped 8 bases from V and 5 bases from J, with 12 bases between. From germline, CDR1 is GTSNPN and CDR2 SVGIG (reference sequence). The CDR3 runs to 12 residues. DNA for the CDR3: TGTGCCGGGGGCGGCAGGAATGAAAAACTGTTTTTT. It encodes CAGGGRNEKLFF.

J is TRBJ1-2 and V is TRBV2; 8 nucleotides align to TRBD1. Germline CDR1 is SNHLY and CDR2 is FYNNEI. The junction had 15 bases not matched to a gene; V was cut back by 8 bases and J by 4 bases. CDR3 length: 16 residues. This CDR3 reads CASGAGTGPVPYGYTF. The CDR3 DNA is TGTGCCAGCGGGGCCGGGACAGGCCCAGTACCCTATGGCTACACCTTC.

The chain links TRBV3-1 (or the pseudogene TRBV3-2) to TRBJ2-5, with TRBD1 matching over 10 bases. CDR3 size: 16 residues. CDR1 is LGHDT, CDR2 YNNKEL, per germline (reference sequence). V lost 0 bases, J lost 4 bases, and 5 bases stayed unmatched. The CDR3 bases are TGTGCCAGCAGCCAAGAAGGGACAGGGGCTAGAGAGACCCAGTACTTC. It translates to CASSQEGTGARETQYF.

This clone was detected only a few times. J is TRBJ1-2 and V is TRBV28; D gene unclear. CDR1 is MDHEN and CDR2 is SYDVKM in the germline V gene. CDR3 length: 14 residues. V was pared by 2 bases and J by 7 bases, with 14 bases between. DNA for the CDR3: TGTGCCAGCAGTTTAGCCCCCTGGGAGGGTGGCTACACCTTC. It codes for CASSLAPWEGGYTF.

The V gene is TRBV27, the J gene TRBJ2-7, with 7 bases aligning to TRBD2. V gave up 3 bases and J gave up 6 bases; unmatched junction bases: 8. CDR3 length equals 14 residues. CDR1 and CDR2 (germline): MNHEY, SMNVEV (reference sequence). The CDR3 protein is CASSFGRESGEQYF. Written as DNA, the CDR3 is TGTGCCAGCAGTTTTGGGAGGGAGTCTGGCGAGCAGTACTTC.